This T cell receptor beta chain was profiled in a study of OX40 agonist ivuxolimab in advanced cancers. The germline gives CDR1 SGHNT, CDR2 YYREEE (reference sequence). The germline V and J ends were trimmed by 5 bases and 1 base, with 15 bases remaining between them. The CDR3 is made up of 15 amino acids. Produced via immunoSEQ multiplex PCR; TCRdb's table is partial and in-frame only. The data show 75,000 to 95,000 clones, approximately 90% seen once. This chain links TRBV5-4 with TRBJ2-5; the D gene is possibly TRBD1 (6 bases). This clonotype originated in an adult with an advanced solid tumor such as melanoma, head and neck, liver or kidney cancer. This material consisted of CD4+ or CD8+ T cells sorted from blood, taken in a trial of the OX40 agonist ivuxolimab. CDR3 in DNA: TGTGCCAGCAGGTCAACCCAGGGGTTCCAAGAGACCCAGTACTTC. Protein sequence: CASRSTQGFQETQYF.